This T cell receptor (beta chain) was retrieved from a study of T-cell reconstitution after alpha-beta-depleted transplantation in children. As it was prepared, the TCRbeta library received unique molecular identifiers. TCRdb processed the PCR reads anew with MiXCR; each CDR3 protein has one entry. The sample gives around 600,000 distinct CDR3 sequences, under 12% of which show up once; less than 5% is in the top ten. Germline V gives CDR1 DFQATT, CDR2 SNEGSKA (reference sequence). CDR3 size: 16 residues. The chain carries TRBV20-1 and TRBJ1-6; the D gene is possibly TRBD1 (6 bases). Sequences were derived from PBMCs from the stem cell graft donor, sampled from the stem cell graft. The receptor's source is a human donor who donated a stem cell graft to a child with acute myeloid leukemia. The chain's CDR3 is CTGSQGFLAGNSPLHF. The CDR3 nucleotides are TGCACTGGTAGTCAGGGGTTCCTTGCGGGTAATTCACCCCTCCACTTT.